One sample yielded the 30 T cell receptor beta chains listed below, sequenced in a study of blood T cell repertoires in COVID-19. The method was immunoSEQ multiplex PCR; TCRdb's version includes in-frame clones alone and lacks a portion of them. Of over 150,000 clones listed, roughly 88% are singletons. The specimen sequenced was peripheral blood. The receptors stem from a human donor in a cohort sampled during active COVID-19.

The gene calls are TRBV4-1 and TRBJ2-5; the D gene is possibly TRBD2 (7 bases). Looked up from germline, CDR1 is MGHRA and CDR2 is YSYEKL. With 4 bases removed from V and 4 bases from J, the gap between germline ends came to 13 bases. CDR3 length equals 14 residues. For the CDR3, the DNA is TGCGCCAGCAGCCGTCAGGGGAGGGGAGAGACCCAGTACTTC. Its protein product is CASSRQGRGETQYF.

V and J are TRBV20-1 and TRBJ2-4, with D tentatively TRBD1 (6 bases). V was cut by 6 bases and J by 7 bases, with 10 bases left in between. Germline CDR1 DFQATT, CDR2 SNEGSKA (reference sequence). The CDR3 covers 11 residues. CDR3 DNA: TGCAGTGCAGAACAGGGCAACATTCAGTACTTC. Protein product: CSAEQGNIQYF.

V and J are TRBV2 and TRBJ2-7, with 12 positions matching TRBD1. V shed 8 bases, J shed 7 bases, and the junction held 12 bases outside the gene matches. Germline lookup yields CDR1 SNHLY and CDR2 FYNNEI. The CDR3 is made up of 15 amino acids. CDR3 sequence reads: CASPPPGQGAREQYF. DNA of the CDR3: TGTGCCAGCCCTCCACCGGGACAGGGGGCGCGGGAGCAGTACTTC.

The V and J genes are TRBV6-6 and TRBJ2-1, with D possibly being TRBD1 or TRBD2 (5 bases each). The CDR3 extends over 15 amino acids. V shed 5 bases and J shed 8 bases, with 19 bases lying between them. CDR1 is MNHNY and CDR2 is SVGAGI in the germline V gene (reference sequence). The DNA of the CDR3 is TGTGCCAGCAGTCGAGGGGCATATGCGCGTGATGAGCAGTTCTTC. The encoded protein is CASSRGAYARDEQFF.

The chain links TRBV19 to TRBJ2-1; D possibly corresponds to TRBD2 (6 bases). The CDR3 totals 16 residues. Germline V gene sequence: CDR1 LNHDA, CDR2 SQIVND (reference sequence). The ends were cut back, 2 bases at V and 0 bases at J, with 11 bases in the middle. In nucleotides, the CDR3 is TGTGCCAGTAGTATACAAGCGGGTCGCTCCTACAATGAGCAGTTCTTC. Amino acid sequence: CASSIQAGRSYNEQFF.

This clone was seen a handful of times. The chain combines TRBV11-2 with TRBJ2-7; D unresolved. CDR3 size: 11 residues. V dropped 5 bases and J dropped 4 bases, with 6 bases sitting between them. Germline V gene data show CDR1 as SGHAT and CDR2 as FQNNGV. The CDR3 reads CASSPQYEQYF. CDR3 nucleotide sequence: TGTGCCAGCAGCCCCCAGTACGAGCAGTACTTC.

V usage is TRBV12-3 or TRBV12-4 and J usage is TRBJ2-7; 12 bases align to TRBD1. Trimming at V came to 10 bases and at J to 4 bases, leaving 5 bases not matched to a gene. CDR3 length: 13 amino acids. The CDR3 sequence is CATAGQGAYEQYF. In DNA, the CDR3 is TGTGCCACCGCGGGACAGGGGGCTTACGAGCAGTACTTC.

This clone was counted a few times. The chain carries TRBV28 and TRBJ1-1; 8 bases line up with TRBD1. The CDR3 has 15 amino acids. After removal of 5 bases from V and 1 base from J, the junction contained 6 bases not matched to a gene. Germline V gene data show CDR1 as MDHEN and CDR2 as SYDVKM. CDR3 sequence reads: CASSRPGTGNTEAFF. The CDR3 DNA sequence: TGTGCCAGCAGTCGTCCCGGGACAGGGAACACTGAAGCTTTCTTT.

This clone was detected a few times. The chain employs TRBV7-9 and TRBJ1-6; 7 bases are a match to TRBD1. The CDR3 consists of 13 residues. J lost 10 bases, V lost 2 bases, and 2 bases had no gene match. CDR1 and CDR2 (germline): SEHNR, FQNEAQ (reference sequence). The DNA of the CDR3 is TGTGCCAGCAGCTTAACAGGGGTCTCACCCCTCCACTTT. Protein sequence: CASSLTGVSPLHF.

The chain carries TRBV5-1 and TRBJ2-5; 8 bases agree with TRBD2. The CDR3 totals 16 residues. Losses at the gene ends were 0 bases for V and 5 bases for J; bases not matched to a gene: 9. Per germline, CDR1 SGHRS and CDR2 YFSETQ. CDR3 DNA sequence: TGCGCCAGCAGCTTGGTGGGCGGGAGGCCCTTGGAGACCCAGTACTTC. Encoded protein: CASSLVGGRPLETQYF.

This rearrangement joins TRBV5-1 to TRBJ1-1; D possibly corresponds to TRBD1 (5 bases). The V and J ends lost 0 bases and 0 bases respectively, with 9 bases between them. Germline assignment: CDR1 SGHRS and CDR2 YFSETQ. The CDR3 loop spans 15 amino acids. The CDR3 DNA reads TGCGCCAGCAGCTTGGGCGGGACGGTGAACACTGAAGCTTTCTTT. Translated: CASSLGGTVNTEAFF.

The sample holds one count of this clone. The chain couples TRBV7-2 to TRBJ2-1; a weak D match, TRBD2 (7 bases). CDR3 length equals 16 residues. Looked up from germline, CDR1 is SGHTA and CDR2 is FQGNSA. V lost 5 bases and J lost 3, with 17 bases in between. CDR3 bases: TGTGCCAGCAGCCAAGGGAGGGGGAAGCTCTACAATGAGCAGTTCTTC. The encoded protein is CASSQGRGKLYNEQFF.

The chain carries TRBV7-9 and TRBJ2-2, with D hard to call. In germline, CDR1 is SEHNR, CDR2 FQNEAQ (reference sequence). Trimming removed 3 bases from V and 4 bases from J, with 12 bases in between. The CDR3 length is 15 residues. CDR3 region: CASSLGLAATGELFF. CDR3 coding DNA: TGTGCCAGCAGCTTGGGTCTCGCGGCCACCGGGGAGCTGTTTTTT.

A remark on this clone: One end of the junction does not line up with germline, which may come from a read error. The chain recombines TRBV7-2 with TRBJ2-3; TRBD2 might be the D (5 bases). The CDR3 spans 16 residues. Per the germline V gene, CDR1 is SGHTA and CDR2 is FQGNSA. DNA for the CDR3: TGTGCCAGCACCTTACAACCTCCGCCGGGAACAGATACGCAGTATTTT. Amino acid sequence: CASTLQPPPGTDTQYF.

The CDR3 here is CASSLVGLAPQRLFF. The DNA for the CDR3 is TGTGCCAGCAGTTTGGTGGGACTAGCCCCTCAGCGTCTGTTCTTC. The chain couples TRBV27 to TRBJ2-1, with 9 bases fitting TRBD2. V trimming: 3 bases; J trimming: 15 bases; junction bases outside the gene matches: 15. The CDR3 spans 15 residues. Germline V gene sequence: CDR1 MNHEY, CDR2 SMNVEV (reference sequence).

As for this clone: The same CDR3 also results from other DNA sequences found in this sample. The V and J genes are TRBV5-6 and TRBJ2-7; maybe TRBD2 (5 bases). CDR3 length: 12 amino acids. Germline V lookup: CDR1 SGHDT, CDR2 YYEEEE. Trimming took 4 bases from V and 6 from J, leaving 11 bases between them. CDR3 nucleotide sequence: TGTGCCAGCAGCCTCCGGGGTCGCGAGCAGTACTTC. Amino acid sequence: CASSLRGREQYF.

The sample holds many counts of this clone. This chain uses TRBV27 with TRBJ2-3, with TRBD1 matching over 10 bases. This CDR3 is built from 19 residues. The V and J ends lost 3 bases and 2 bases, in that order; junction bases with no gene match: 14. Germline assignment: CDR1 MNHEY and CDR2 SMNVEV (reference sequence). In DNA, the CDR3 is TGTGCCAGCAGTTTGATGGGACAGGGGCGGAGGTCCCCCACAGATACGCAGTATTTT. It translates to CASSLMGQGRRSPTDTQYF.

The rearrangement links TRBV27 to TRBJ2-7; 8 bases are a match to TRBD2. Germline V lookup: CDR1 MNHEY, CDR2 SMNVEV (reference sequence). The V segment lost 5 bases and the J segment 3 bases; nucleotides outside the gene matches: 12. The CDR3 runs 16 residues. CDR3 residues: CASSRKSGRTDYEQYF. CDR3 bases: TGTGCCAGCAGTCGTAAAAGCGGGAGAACCGACTACGAGCAGTACTTC.

The chain is built from TRBV12-3 or TRBV12-4 and TRBJ2-7; TRBD2 is a possible D gene (7 bases). The CDR3 runs to 13 residues. The germline V and J ends were trimmed by 7 bases and 0 bases, with 10 bases remaining between them. Here the CDR3 DNA reads TGTGCCAGCAAGGGGGGGAACTCCTACGAGCAGTACTTC. Its translation is CASKGGNSYEQYF.

The chain joins TRBV2 to TRBJ2-5, with TRBD1 as a possible D gene (6 bases). Trimming pared 8 bases from V and 2 bases from J, leaving 12 bases between. Germline V gene data show CDR1 as SNHLY and CDR2 as FYNNEI. The CDR3 has 13 amino acids. CDR3 in amino acids: CASQGSGQETQYF. CDR3 bases: TGTGCCAGCCAGGGGAGCGGACAAGAGACCCAGTACTTC.

This chain connects TRBV3-1 (or the pseudogene TRBV3-2) to TRBJ2-7; tentative D call: TRBD2 (5 bases). This CDR3 spans 15 amino acids. V dropped 0 bases and J dropped 2 bases, with 11 bases sitting between them. CDR1 and CDR2 (germline): LGHDT, YNNKEL (reference sequence). The CDR3 DNA sequence: TGTGCCAGCAGCCAAGAGGAGGCTACTGCCTACGAGCAGTACTTC. It is translated as CASSQEEATAYEQYF.

The rearrangement links TRBV28 to TRBJ2-1; 12 bases match TRBD2. Germline lookup yields CDR1 MDHEN and CDR2 SYDVKM. The length of the CDR3 is 19 residues. J was trimmed by 9 bases and V by 7 bases; bases with no gene match: 22. The CDR3 region is CASTRTTTSGLAGYFEQFF. The CDR3 DNA reads as TGTGCCAGCACTAGAACGACAACGTCCGGACTAGCGGGATATTTTGAGCAGTTCTTC.

This chain uses TRBV30 with TRBJ1-5, with D possibly TRBD1 on 6 matching bases. Trimming cost V 0 bases and J 0 bases, with 15 bases left between them. CDR3 length equals 17 residues. Per the germline V gene, CDR1 is GTSNPN and CDR2 is SVGIG (reference sequence). In nucleotides, the CDR3 is TGTGCCTGGAGTGTGCGAAGGGGGAGAAATAGCAATCAGCCCCAGCATTTT. Its translation: CAWSVRRGRNSNQPQHF. The full variable domain, rest sourced from reference TRBV30 and TRBJ1-5, is SQTIHQWPATLVQPVGSPLSLECTVEGTSNPNLYWYRQAAGRGLQLLFYSVGIGQISSEVPQNLSASRPQDRQFILSSKKLLLSDSGFYLCAWSVRRGRNSNQPQHFGDGTRLSIL.

V and J are TRBV30 and TRBJ1-2; no reliable D call. V shed 2 bases and J shed 0 bases, with 7 bases lying between them. The V gene's germline CDR1 is GTSNPN and CDR2 SVGIG (reference sequence). CDR3 length: 13 amino acids. CDR3 amino acids: CAWSLGPNYGYTF. In nucleotides, the CDR3 is TGTGCCTGGAGTCTGGGCCCTAACTATGGCTACACCTTC.

This clone occurred many times. The chain employs TRBV6-5 and TRBJ2-5; unclear D gene. This CDR3 comprises 14 residues. Trimming stripped 3 bases from V and 7 bases from J, with 15 bases between. Looked up from germline, CDR1 is MNHEY and CDR2 is SVGAGI. The CDR3 loop is CASSYASRDGTQYF. The CDR3 DNA sequence: TGTGCCAGCAGTTATGCGTCTAGAGATGGGACCCAGTACTTC.

This CDR3 is CASSLWGQSSNQPQHF. Written as DNA, the CDR3 is TGTGCCAGCAGTTTATGGGGACAATCTAGCAATCAGCCCCAGCATTTT. V usage is TRBV28 and J usage is TRBJ1-5; TRBD1 might be the D (6 bases). The germline V and J ends were trimmed by 0 bases and 0 bases, with 9 bases remaining between them. The CDR3 runs 16 residues. Germline CDR1 reads MDHEN; CDR2 reads SYDVKM.

This clone was seen more than once but under ten times. This chain links TRBV3-1 (or the pseudogene TRBV3-2) with TRBJ1-6; D perhaps matches TRBD1 (6 bases). The V and J ends lost 2 bases and 7 bases respectively, with 12 bases between them. This CDR3 has 15 residues. Germline CDR1 is LGHDT and CDR2 is YNNKEL (reference sequence). Here the CDR3 reads CASSQLTGVNSPLHF. DNA of the CDR3: TGTGCCAGCAGCCAACTGACAGGAGTGAATTCACCCCTCCACTTT.

This chain uses TRBV3-1 (or the pseudogene TRBV3-2) with TRBJ1-4, with 7 bases matching TRBD1. The germline V gene encodes CDR1 LGHDT and CDR2 YNNKEL (reference sequence). J lost 13 bases, V lost 4 bases, and 6 bases had no gene match. The CDR3 runs to 12 residues. The CDR3 DNA sequence: TGTGCCAGCAGCCCGTGGACAGGTCGACTGTTTTTT. It encodes CASSPWTGRLFF.

The chain recombines TRBV5-1 with TRBJ2-1; unclear D gene. Trimming cost V 6 bases and J 0 bases, with 10 bases left between them. This CDR3 contains 14 residues. CDR1 is SGHRS, CDR2 YFSETQ, per germline. CDR3 DNA sequence: TGCGCCAGCAATCCCTCGAGCTCCTACAATGAGCAGTTCTTC. Amino acids: CASNPSSSYNEQFF.

The chain combines TRBV7-8 with TRBJ1-2; 9 positions agree with TRBD1. The CDR3 consists of 18 residues. After removal of 5 bases from V and 4 bases from J, the junction contained 17 bases not matched to a gene. The germline CDR1 and CDR2 sequences are SGHVS and FQNEAQ. The CDR3 region is CASSPAGTGSSKLYGYTF. The CDR3 nucleotides are TGTGCCAGCAGCCCAGCCGGGACAGGGTCATCCAAGCTCTATGGCTACACCTTC.